This T cell receptor beta chain was found in a study of blood T cell repertoires in COVID-19 (TCRdb year 2020). At the level of the whole study: Samples covering the acute and convalescent phases of COVID-19 were provided by collaborators in the United States, Italy and Spain. Nearly every sample came with metadata listing a de-identified subject ID, COVID-19 status, age in years and sex. The samples were drawn from two sources: the first 160 participants of the ongoing ImmuneRACE study, and over 950 subjects contributed by 6 global collaborators. HLA class I and class II types, where available, came from metadata supplied by the sample provider rather than from assay-based typing. The repertoires were made available in a free public database intended to serve as a resource for research on the immune response to SARS-CoV-2. Subjects who had been exposed to COVID-19, were actively infected with it, or had recovered from it provided the deeply sampled blood TCRbeta repertoires that made up the dataset. The material from the prospective study consisted of cDNA or gDNA derived from T cells, B-cell-depleted T cells, or PBMCs. The paper as a whole reports these results and caveats: The amount of clinical and demographic metadata varied by source and participant and was provided uncurated.

In the prospective study, participants were about 18 to 90 years old, resided in approximately 22 geographic areas of the United States, and were enrolled through a virtual design. Cohort assignment in the prospective study relied on participant-reported clinical history from a screening survey and a study questionnaire. Exposed participants had been in contact, within 2 weeks of entering the study, with a person who had a PCR-confirmed or clinician-diagnosed case of COVID-19. Mobile phlebotomists in the prospective study collected whole blood, serum and a nasopharyngeal or oropharyngeal swab from every participant. Participants in the prospective study had the option to provide additional blood draws and questionnaires over a roughly two-month period. Prospective study blood samples were shipped either frozen or at room temperature before DNA extraction. TCRbeta CDR3 regions were amplified from genomic DNA using the immunoSEQ Assay, a bias-controlled multiplex PCR. The authors processed their data as follows. Nucleated cell counts per sample were estimated from amplification of reference gene primers within the assay. Sequence reads were collapsed and filtered to measure the absolute abundance of every unique TCRbeta CDR3 rearrangement. For each sample, productive Simpson clonality was calculated as the square root of Simpson's diversity index over productive rearrangements. Sourced from immuneACCESS, this table was stored by TCRdb with only in-frame sequences that have V and J called. A share of the clones is absent; for the studies checked, an unresolved V gene accounts for under half, and the remainder has no known explanation. The V and J calls and clone size were taken over from that table, and D and trimming were inferred from the DNA. This sample lists some 240,000 clones; approximately 88% were detected once. 2.5% to 3.5% of the sample rests with the top ten.

In regard to this clone: Its recognized antigen is unknown. Per-base quality was not reported, and no clone a single base away is much larger than it.

Trimmed from V: 6 bases; trimmed from J: 1 base; junction bases lacking a gene match: 1. The CDR3 numbers 14 residues from cysteine through phenylalanine. Just CDR3 DNA is preserved here, 42 bases in frame from base 1. CDR1 and CDR2 are read off the germline V gene (reference sequence) as LNHDA and SQIVND. This chain is built from TRBV19 and TRBJ2-2; 8 central bases correspond to TRBD1. Material: PBMCs or T cells enriched from blood (not recorded which). The receptor comes from a woman in her 40s who had been exposed to COVID-19. This receptor has the CDR3 CASRGTGNTGELFF. The DNA sequence follows: TGTGCCAGTAGGGGGACAGGGAACACCGGGGAGCTGTTTTTT.